The 10 T cell receptor beta chains below were found in one sample sequenced in a study of preoperative IRX-2 immunotherapy in early breast cancer. Profiling relied on immunoSEQ multiplex PCR, and the TCRdb table lists in-frame clones only, not all of them. The sample lists roughly 23,000 clones; more than 80% were seen once. Treatment described: preoperative locoregional IRX-2 cytokine immunotherapy. Source: tumor tissue, taken after IRX-2 immunotherapy. The receptors were sampled from a human donor with breast cancer.

The V call is TRBV29-1, the J call TRBJ2-2, with a tentative D call TRBD2 (5 bases). Germline CDR1 and CDR2: SQVTM and ANQGSEA. This CDR3 contains 16 residues. The V end was cut by 0 bases, the J end by 0 bases, with 11 bases between. The CDR3 DNA follows: TGCAGCGTTGAAGATCTGCGGGTCGCGAACACCGGGGAGCTGTTTTTT. It translates to CSVEDLRVANTGELFF.

The chain uses TRBV28 and TRBJ1-4; 7 bases align to TRBD1. Germline CDR1 reads MDHEN; CDR2 reads SYDVKM. This CDR3 contains 17 residues. V shed 2 bases, J shed 5 bases, and the junction held 11 bases outside the gene matches. CDR3: CASSLVPVTGENEKLFF. The CDR3 nucleotides are TGTGCCAGCAGTTTAGTCCCTGTAACAGGGGAAAATGAAAAACTGTTTTTT.

On this clone: Just one base apart from a much larger clone, this may be a read error. J is TRBJ2-2 and V is TRBV25-1; no clear D. Germline V gene data show CDR1 as MGHDK and CDR2 as SYGVNS. This CDR3 contains 14 residues. The CDR3 is CASSESLDTRELFF. The CDR3 DNA reads TGTGCCAGCAGTGAATCTTTAGACACCAGGGAGCTGTTTTTT.

DNA for the CDR3: TGCGCCAGCAGCTTGGGGGTTACTAGCGGGAGCACCGGGGAGCTGTTTTTT. Translation: CASSLGVTSGSTGELFF. The chain employs TRBV5-1 and TRBJ2-2, with 11 bases lining up with TRBD2. V dropped 0 bases and J dropped 4; count of bases not matched to a gene: 5. This CDR3 has 17 residues. Germline loops: CDR1 SGHRS, CDR2 YFSETQ. The variable domain in full, completed from reference TRBV5-1 and TRBJ2-2, reads KAGVTQTPRYLIKTRGQQVTLSCSPISGHRSVSWYQQTPGQGLQFLFEYFSETQRNKGNFPGRFSGRQFSNSRSEMNVSTLELGDSALYLCASSLGVTSGSTGELFFGEGSRLTVL.

This clone showed up just a few times. The rearrangement joins TRBV18 to TRBJ2-7; D possibly corresponds to TRBD1 (5 bases). Per the germline V gene, CDR1 is KGHSH and CDR2 is LQKENI. The CDR3 has 15 amino acids. V was clipped by 1 base and J by 3 bases, with 13 bases between them. The CDR3 nucleotides read TGTGCCAGCTCACCACGGGATCAGGGTGGCTACGAGCAGTACTTC. Translated, it gives CASSPRDQGGYEQYF.

The chain carries TRBV19 and TRBJ1-4; no clear D. Trimming took off 5 bases at V and 4 bases at J, with 8 bases between the two ends. The germline gives CDR1 LNHDA, CDR2 SQIVND (reference sequence). The CDR3 runs to 13 residues. The CDR3 sequence: CASSVRVNEKLFF. In DNA form, the CDR3 reads TGTGCCAGTAGTGTTCGCGTTAATGAAAAACTGTTTTTT.

V is TRBV29-1 and J is TRBJ2-7; 11 bases align to TRBD2. The CDR3 covers 12 residues. Per germline, CDR1 SQVTM and CDR2 ANQGSEA. V lost 5 bases, J lost 4 bases, and 1 base stayed unmatched. The CDR3 DNA is TGCAGCGTTTCTAGCGGGAGGTACGAGCAGTACTTC. Encoded protein: CSVSSGRYEQYF.

This clone occurred a few times. The chain employs TRBV5-4 and TRBJ1-1; D unresolved. The CDR3 has 17 amino acids. Deletions cut 4 bases from V and 2 bases from J, with 21 bases between. From germline, CDR1 is SGHNT and CDR2 YYREEE (reference sequence). Written as DNA, the CDR3 is TGTGCCAGCAGCCCCCGGTCGCAAACCATCCTTAACACTGAAGCTTTCTTT. Translation gives CASSPRSQTILNTEAFF.

The chain has TRBV9 and TRBJ1-3; weak D call: TRBD1 (6 bases). Germline CDR1 and CDR2: SGDLS and YYNGEE. V dropped 3 bases and J dropped 2 bases, with 12 bases sitting between them. CDR3 length: 15 residues. CDR3 sequence reads: CASSAQQGTGNTIYF. CDR3 sequence (DNA): TGTGCCAGCAGCGCCCAACAGGGCACTGGAAACACCATATATTTT.

In its sample, this clone was seen once. The gene calls are TRBV10-2 and TRBJ1-3, with 10 bases aligning to TRBD1. After removal of 6 bases from V and 4 bases from J, the junction contained 3 bases not matched to a gene. CDR3 length equals 14 residues. Germline CDR1 is WSHSY and CDR2 is SAAADI. CDR3 protein: CASSDRGQGNTIYF. CDR3 bases: TGCGCCAGCAGCGACAGGGGGCAAGGAAACACCATATATTTT.